This TCR beta chain was captured by sequencing in a study of shared clonotypes between healthy human individuals. Terminally differentiated effector memory CD45RA+ cells were left out of the naive CD8 fraction, which was CD45RO-negative and positively selected for CCR7. Each PCR replicate from the sorted subsets contained about 200 ng DNA, which is tens of thousands of T cell genomes. Method: immunoSEQ multiplex PCR; TCRdb's copy keeps in-frame clones and lacks some. This table holds approximately 1.9 million clones, 93% found once. The ends were cut back, 7 bases at V and 3 bases at J, with 22 bases in the middle. There are 17 residues in the CDR3. The V gene's germline CDR1 is SEHNR and CDR2 FQNEAQ (reference sequence).

The receptor comes from a man aged 18-30 years in good health. Some clones in this sample may be carry-over from other donors' samples. This chain joins TRBV7-9 and TRBJ2-1; D not resolved. Sequenced: naive CD8+ T cells from PBMCs. CDR3 sequence: CASTETLAVSFYNEQFF. CDR3 bases: TGTGCCAGCACCGAGACCCTGGCAGTTTCGTTCTACAATGAGCAGTTCTTC.